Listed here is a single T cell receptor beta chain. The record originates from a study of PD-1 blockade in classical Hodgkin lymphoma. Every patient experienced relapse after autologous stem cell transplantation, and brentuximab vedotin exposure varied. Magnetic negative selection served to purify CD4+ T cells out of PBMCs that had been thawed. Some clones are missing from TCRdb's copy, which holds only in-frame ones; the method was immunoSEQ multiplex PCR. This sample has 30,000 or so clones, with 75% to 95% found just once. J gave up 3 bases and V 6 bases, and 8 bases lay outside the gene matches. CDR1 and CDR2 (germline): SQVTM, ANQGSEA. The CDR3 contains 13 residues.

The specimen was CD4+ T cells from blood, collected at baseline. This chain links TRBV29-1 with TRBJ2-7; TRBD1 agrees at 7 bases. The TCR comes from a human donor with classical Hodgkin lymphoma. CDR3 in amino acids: CSVLPAGGYEQYF. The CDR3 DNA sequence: TGCAGCGTCCTCCCCGCAGGGGGCTACGAGCAGTACTTC.